This T cell receptor (beta chain) was recorded in a study of cytomegalovirus exposure and HLA in healthy donors (dated by TCRdb to the late 2010s). Turning to the overall study: According to an earlier analysis of a few hundred of the donors, 200 million or so T cells yielded 90 million to 130 million unique TCR beta sequences and about 300 Gb of sequence data. A later analysis re-examined previously published TCR beta repertoires from roughly 650 donors and added high-resolution HLA genotyping to investigate patterns of TCR occurrence. Across around 400 genotyped donors of the cohort, an average of about 220,000 unique TCR beta nucleotide sequences per donor were sequenced, and 15% to 20% of those sequences were non-productive. The study aimed to test whether cataloging public T cell receptors could reveal signatures of past pathogen exposure. About five DR-DQ haplotypes were treated as single units for association and clustering because of strong linkage in the cohort. Donor age, sex, ethnicity and CMV serostatus were collected together with the repertoire data. The later analysis used no new phenotypic data to find candidate immune exposures, relying instead on TCR beta sequences and their occurrence across donors. Besides the first cohort of 550 to 750 subjects, a separate validation cohort made up of 120 different subjects was used. The study combined high-throughput TCR immunosequencing, statistical association of individual TCRs with disease status, and machine learning to predict cytomegalovirus infection status. The genetic ancestry cluster associated with self-reported Caucasian donors included roughly four fifths of the roughly 360 genotyped donors. In a later genetic analysis, genome-wide SNP genotypes for about 55% of the 666 donors were used, and that subset was treated as a discovery cohort. An early release that covered about 600 HLA-typed donors contained around 330 gigabases of sequencing data and about 84 million unique TCR sequences. Typing coverage differed by locus: A, B, C, DRB1 and DQB1 were typed in about 629-630 donors, DQA1 in about 500, DPA1 in approximately 610, and DPB1 in 472. HLA typing covered class I and class II loci at four-digit resolution. In an earlier analysis of over 550 of the donors, high-throughput TCR beta sequencing was used to judge whether each TCR beta V gene segment behaved as functional or pseudogenic. The study used immunosequencing to profile the T cell repertoires of several hundred subjects and linked those repertoires to cytomegalovirus serostatus. Every discovery cohort repertoire had been produced on one sequencing platform.

The library was produced with the immunoSEQ multiplex PCR assay. A mixture of 60 forward primers for TCR Vbeta segments and 13 reverse primers for TCR Jbeta segments was used in the multiplex PCR. A multiplex PCR assay on genomic DNA amplified the CDR3 region of rearranged TCR beta genes. On the Illumina HiSeq System, the amplified TCR beta libraries were sequenced as 87-base-pair reads. As for how the authors treated the data: A later analysis counted about 80 million unique TCR beta chains across the 650 to 700 repertoires, and some 11 million of these chains were shared by at least two donors. Raw reads were error-corrected and collapsed into unique sequences with a nearest-neighbor algorithm that merged closely related sequences to remove PCR and sequencing errors. Alignment of CDR3 sequences to IMGT reference sequences was used to assign V, D and J gene segments. Each retained sequence needed at least a six-nucleotide match to both a V gene segment and a J gene segment. Rearrangements were classified as productive when the CDR3 lacked stop codons and remained in frame with V and J, and all other rearrangements were classified as non-productive. CDR3 was defined according to IMGT convention as the region running from the second conserved V-encoded cysteine to the conserved J-encoded phenylalanine. The earlier analysis of about 570 of the donors excluded any sequence lacking an unambiguous match to a single V gene segment. An earlier analysis of around 600 of the donors classified V segments as functional when productive rearrangements were above 56.7% and as segregating when the standard deviation between donors was above 5%. To diagnose cytomegalovirus status from the catalog of TCR beta chain sequences, a statistical classification framework was built. In a later analysis, TCR nucleotide sequences were compared against IMGT/GENE-DB human TR gene sequences so that V and J genes could be assigned. A later analysis assigned CDR3 sequences and most-parsimonious VDJ recombination scenarios with the TCRdist pipeline. In a later analysis, each TCR beta chain was defined by its CDR3 amino acid sequence together with its V-gene family, and reads lacking a unique V-gene family were excluded. As a way to deal with suspected cross-contamination and a sequencing artifact, a later analysis dropped 450 to 600 nucleotide sequences that were highly shared and had low generation probability. In a later analysis, a clonal expansion index was calculated for each public chain from normalized within-repertoire ranks of inferred template counts. A later analysis computed generation probabilities with a VDJ recombination model fitted to out-of-frame rearrangements, and checked the results against IGoR. Hypergeometric tests were used in a later analysis to score TCR-TCR, TCR-HLA and TCR-CMV co-occurrence, with a repertoire-size bias correction applied to the TCR pairs. To estimate false discovery rates, a later analysis permuted the HLA or CMV assignments 20 times. A later analysis grouped co-occurring TCRs with DBSCAN, adding TCRdist sequence similarity when clustering within HLA-allele-positive subsets. For co-occurrence clustering, repertoires with fewer than 30,000 or more than 120,000 public chains were excluded, along with several repertoires with anomalous nucleotide sharing. Imported from immuneACCESS, the table was reduced by TCRdb to in-frame sequences with V and J called. These copies leave out some clones; in studies compared against another copy, an unresolved V gene accounts for under half, and the cause of the remainder is not known. D and trimming were read from the DNA, whereas the V and J calls and clone size are those reported in that table. The sample table contains about 200,000 clones; only one count was recorded for 75% to 90% of them. The ten largest clones capture roughly 0.32% of the sample.

Of note for this clone: The antigen it recognizes is unknown. No per-base quality is available; no much larger clone lies one base away.

Including cysteine and phenylalanine, the CDR3 has 17 amino acids. Only the CDR3 DNA is retained, 51 bases long and in frame from the first base. From V the trimming removes 5 bases and from J it removes 4 bases, while the gene matches leave 11 bases of the junction unaccounted for. Taken from the germline V gene (reference sequence), the CDR1 and CDR2 loops are SEHNR and FQNEAQ. On the study overall, not on this receptor specifically: Because some donors lacked HLA typing at each locus, the association tests relied only on the typed subset. Compared with the roughly 700-donor mean, donors in an Asian-associated ancestry cluster had fewer N-insertions in productive TCRs, according to a later genetic analysis. The only immune exposure information available for the cohort was CMV serostatus. In a later analysis, several top co-occurrence clusters were reported to appear linked to parvovirus B19, influenza, CMV and Epstein-Barr virus. A later analysis found that most CMV-associated TCR beta chains appeared HLA-restricted, with HLA associations seemingly driven largely by CMV exposure. In both the original and validation cohorts, the classifier was reported to diagnose cytomegalovirus status with high specificity and sensitivity. Roughly uniform sequencing depth across donors was assumed in presence/absence analyses, although this assumption may not hold. In a later genetic analysis, a missense DCLRE1C variant was associated with V-gene and J-gene trimming of TCR beta chains, and the association was replicated in an independent cohort. Some IMGT-functional V segments, including TRBV6-2 and TRBV6-3, could not be distinguished by the 87-base-pair reads and were therefore excluded. A further reported finding was that TCR beta sequences accurately predicted the HLA-A and HLA-B alleles for most subjects in the first cohort. In a later analysis, the rate of TCR association differed among HLA loci, with DRB1 alleles having the most associated TCRs and HLA-C alleles having the fewest. In this cohort, only TCR beta chains were sequenced, and detectable features were limited by the absence of alpha or paired-chain data. When HLA alleles, especially DR and DQ, strongly co-occurred, attributing TCR associations to individual alleles was difficult. Across donors, most TCR sequences were observed very rarely, whereas some public TCRs were present in many individuals. A few of the identified cytomegalovirus-associated TCR beta chains were confirmed in vitro to be specific for cytomegalovirus antigens. In a later analysis, HLA-associated TCR beta chains showed more clonal expansion and lower generation probabilities than non-associated chains that were equally common. The earlier analysis of a few hundred of the donors excluded around 17 rarely observed V segments, including chromosome 9 orphons, because counts were too low. Linkage disequilibrium might explain the correlated functional status among segregating V segments, but an unknown experimental factor could not be excluded. In an earlier analysis of approximately 590 of the donors, most TCR beta V segments appeared in productive rearrangements about 90% or about 30% of the time, broadly matching IMGT annotations. The study listed 150 to 200 TCR beta chains as associated with cytomegalovirus. Specific HLA alleles were associated with over 15,000 TCR beta sequences at a false discovery rate of 0.05 in a later analysis. A group of highly shared sequence variants was considered likely to be a technical artifact of the sequencing pipeline. The authors suggested that the approach could potentially be extended to other disease states and immunological phenotypes.

The cohort was made up of 500 to 800 healthy bone marrow donors. Cohort members were all nominally healthy when sampled, although unrecorded immune exposures were likely present. The donor was CMV seronegative and belonged to the group of over 300 seronegative cohort members. A peripheral blood sample was provided by each donor, and peripheral blood mononuclear cells were used for TCR beta sequencing. Genomic DNA extraction from the blood cell samples was performed with the Qiagen DNeasy Blood Extraction Kit. This clonotype was obtained from a woman aged 30 to 39 in good health and CMV-seronegative. The rearranged chain carries TRBV7-9 and TRBJ2-1, and TRBD2 matches 10 of the central bases. The source material was PBMCs. The CDR3 reads as follows: CASSPGGASGRYNEQFF. The DNA is TGTGCCAGCAGCCCAGGGGGGGCTAGCGGGAGATACAATGAGCAGTTCTTC.